This T cell receptor beta chain originates from a study of prognosis after radiotherapy for stage I lung cancer (dated by TCRdb to 2020 to 2022). At the level of the whole study: Between early 2018 and January 2019, 20 or so patients with stage I NSCLC were enrolled in Nanjing, China. About 15 cases involved newly diagnosed primary stage I lung tumors, and roughly five involved oligometastatic NSCLC subsequent to surgical resection of the primary tumor. Every patient was regarded as medically inoperable, because of comorbidities in eleven to twelve cases and refusal of surgery in 6 or 7 cases. The cohort was made up of 10 to 15 men and more than five women, with a median age of 74.5 years and an age range of roughly 50 to 84 years. Squamous cell carcinoma histology was identified in several patients, and adenocarcinoma histology was identified in eleven to twelve patients. SBRT was given in 3 to 5 fractions with a biologically effective dose of at least 100 Gy, using image-guided IMRT or VMAT. No patient received concurrent therapy alongside SBRT. About 20% of the 19 patients developed distant metastases after SBRT, at a median of approximately 7 months; the other 15 showed no significant progression. This study profiled peripheral blood TCR beta repertoires from stage I NSCLC patients before and after stereotactic body radiotherapy and linked the repertoires to distant failure. For each of the approximately 19 patients, one blood sample was taken before SBRT and one after, so the study sequenced approximately 38 samples in total.

General conclusions and limits of the study: A decrease in unique TCR clone counts was observed after SBRT (median approximately 10,000 before versus fewer than 8,000 after; Wilcoxon paired P=0.011). All reported P values were unadjusted for multiple comparisons. TRBV and TRBJ usage frequencies reportedly varied with metastasis status, involving two V genes at baseline and nine V and two J genes after SBRT. The small cohort and short follow-up limited the study, so independent validation of the findings is needed. Tumor specificity of expanded TCR clones was not determined. Post-SBRT Shannon entropy and its change from baseline were lower in patients who developed distant metastases; baseline Shannon entropy was not associated with metastases.

Two rounds of multiplex PCR were used to amplify the TCR beta CDR3 region from genomic DNA. In the first round of PCR, primers specific to each TRBV and TRBJ gene were used, and the primer sequences are filed in Chinese patent CN105087789A. The second PCR round used universal primers. The Roche High Pure PCR Template Preparation Kit was used to extract genomic DNA from frozen PBMCs. Paired-end sequencing with 151 bp reads was performed on the libraries using an Illumina HiSeq 3000. The authors processed their data as follows. Raw reads lacking the multiplex PCR primer sequences were removed with CutAdapt. High-quality paired reads were merged into contigs with PEAR. By alignment to reference sequences, MiXCR assigned TRB V, D and J gene segments to each contig. CDR3 sequences were clustered by base quality and sequence similarity to remove sequencing errors. Shannon entropy normalized by the natural log of productive TCR sequence number was used as the measure of diversity. Clonality was defined as one minus Shannon entropy divided by the natural log of the number of unique clonotypes. Using the Youden index from ROC curves, the researchers picked the repertoire-metric cut-offs for progression-free survival, and all analyses were carried out in R 3.5.3. TCRdb trimmed the raw reads at Q25, called clones with MiXCR and kept productive beta chains. Duplicate CDR3 protein sequences are folded into a single record with the most common DNA and genes. In this record, the V and J calls reflect TCRdb's handling and not the investigators' own analysis. Here the sample has roughly 14,000 distinct CDR3 sequences; roughly 30% occur a single time. Under 15% of the sample rests with the top ten.

Points on this clonotype: No antigen is known for it. No much larger clonotype is one base removed from it; base qualities were not supplied.

Spanning cysteine to phenylalanine, the CDR3 consists of 15 amino acids. Just the 45-base CDR3 DNA is kept, in frame starting at base 1. According to the germline V gene, CDR1 reads SGDLS and CDR2 reads YYNGEE. V lost 4 bases and J lost 11 bases, and the count of bases not matched to a germline gene is 12. All patients had node-negative disease on CT and PET/CT, and none had a history of other malignancies or prior chemotherapy or radiotherapy. At each of two time points, around 6 milliliters of peripheral venous blood were collected into EDTA tubes. Ficoll-Paque Plus density-gradient centrifugation was used to isolate PBMCs. Samples were stored at -80°C immediately after collection until analysis.

This specimen was PBMCs, taken before or after stereotactic body radiation therapy (not recorded which). This receptor was identified in a donor aged 50 or older with non-small cell lung cancer. The sequence is built from TRBV9 and TRBJ1-6, with 7 junctional bases fitting TRBD1. The encoded CDR3 is CASSLWDSLVPPLHF. DNA sequence: TGTGCCAGCAGCCTCTGGGACAGCCTAGTTCCACCCCTCCACTTT.